This passage covers 29 T cell receptor beta chains from one sample sequenced in a study of metastatic and nonmetastatic thyroid tumors. TCRdb reassembled clones from the PCR reads with MiXCR. The sample records some 5,100 clones, around 30% being singletons. Treatment of any kind had been given to no patient before thyroid surgery. Sequencing was performed on adjacent normal tissue. All receptors come from a female donor with papillary thyroid cancer or a benign thyroid nodule (not recorded which). Some clones in this sample may be carry-over from other donors' samples.

This clone is large (0.1 to 1%). The rearrangement joins TRBV2 to TRBJ1-1; the D gene is possibly TRBD1 (5 bases). The length of the CDR3 is 15 residues. Per germline, CDR1 SNHLY and CDR2 FYNNEI. V lost 0 bases and J 1 base, leaving 9 bases between the germline ends. CDR3 in DNA: TGTGCCAGCAGTGAAGCAGGGGTTGAGAACACTGAAGCTTTCTTT. Its protein product is CASSEAGVENTEAFF.

The gene calls are TRBV20-1 and TRBJ2-1, with 7 bases identical to TRBD2. The CDR3 contains 15 residues. V lost 1 base to trimming and J lost 6 bases; unmatched junction nucleotides: 9. Germline CDR1 is DFQATT and CDR2 is SNEGSKA (reference sequence). The CDR3 coding sequence is TGCAGTGCTAGAGTTTGGGAGGGAGTCAGCAATGAGCAGTTCTTC. This sequence encodes CSARVWEGVSNEQFF.

This clone was counted many times. Possible read error: a much larger clone is one base away. This sequence joins TRBV7-9 and TRBJ2-1; D gene ambiguous. Germline CDR1 is SEHNR and CDR2 is FQNEAQ (reference sequence). Deletions cut 5 bases from V and 0 bases from J, with 14 bases between. CDR3 length: 16 amino acids. CDR3 protein: CASSRQGFGSYNEQFF. As DNA, the CDR3 is TGTGCCAGCAGCCGTCAAGGGTTTGGCTCCTACAATGAGCAGTTCTTC.

V and J are TRBV7-2 and TRBJ1-2; D is undetermined. The germline V gene has CDR1 SGHTA and CDR2 FQGNSA. With 1 base removed from V and 12 bases from J, the gap between germline ends came to 24 bases. CDR3 length equals 16 residues. CDR3 DNA: TGTGCCAGCAGCTTAGGGGTAAGCCCCGGTGGCTACTGCAACACCTTC. It yields the protein CASSLGVSPGGYCNTF. Full variable domain (rest looked up from reference TRBV7-2 and TRBJ1-2): GAGVSQSPSNKVTEKGKDVELRCDPISGHTALYWYRQSLGQGLEFLIYFQGNSAPDKSGLPSDRFSAERTGGSVSTLTIQRTQQEDSAVYLCASSLGVSPGGYCNTFGSGTRLTVV.

V and J are TRBV20-1 and TRBJ1-5; D is uncertain. Germline V gene sequence: CDR1 DFQATT, CDR2 SNEGSKA (reference sequence). CDR3 length: 14 amino acids. V lost 0 bases and J lost 0, with 6 bases in between. For the CDR3, the DNA is TGCAGTGCTAGAGACCTGCTTAGCAATCAGCCCCAGCATTTT. Translating it yields CSARDLLSNQPQHF.

Details on this clone: One end of the junction does not line up with germline, which may come from a read error. The V and J genes are TRBV6-5 and TRBJ2-3, with D perhaps matching TRBD1 (5 bases). CDR1 and CDR2 from the germline V gene are MNHEY and SVGAGI. The CDR3 runs 16 residues. CDR3 sequence (DNA): TGTGCCAGCAGGTACTCCCCAGCGACAGGCACAGATACGCAGTATTTT. Its protein product is CASRYSPATGTDTQYF.

This clone has a handful of counts. V usage is TRBV2 and J usage is TRBJ1-3; perhaps TRBD1 as D (5 bases). This CDR3 is 14 amino acids long. In germline, CDR1 is SNHLY, CDR2 FYNNEI. V shed 8 bases and J shed 0 bases, with 11 bases lying between them. Written as DNA, the CDR3 is TGTGCCAGCCTCAGAGGGGACTCTGGAAACACCATATATTTT. This codes for CASLRGDSGNTIYF. The full variable domain, with the rest looked up from reference TRBV2 and TRBJ1-3, is EPEVTQTPSHQVTQMGQEVILRCVPISNHLYFYWYRQILGQKVEFLVSFYNNEISEKSEIFDDQFSVERPDGSNFTLKIRSTKLEDSAMYFCASLRGDSGNTIYFGEGSWLTVV.

The chain combines TRBV6-2 or TRBV6-3 with TRBJ1-5; 8 nucleotides align to TRBD1. V dropped 7 bases and J dropped 5; count of bases not matched to a gene: 10. Looked up from germline, CDR1 is MNHEY and CDR2 is SVGEGT. This CDR3 region has 15 residues. This CDR3 reads CASTPDRVLHQPQHF. CDR3 sequence (DNA): TGTGCCAGCACCCCGGACAGGGTGTTACATCAGCCCCAGCATTTT.

By proportion, this clone is large. The chain links TRBV20-1 to TRBJ2-7, with D perhaps matching TRBD1 (5 bases). V was shortened by 3 bases and J by 1 base, with 10 bases between the two germline ends. The length of the CDR3 is 13 residues. Germline V gene data show CDR1 as DFQATT and CDR2 as SNEGSKA (reference sequence). The CDR3 loop reads CSASPGLSYEQYF. CDR3 DNA sequence: TGCAGTGCTAGCCCAGGGCTATCCTACGAGCAGTACTTC.

This clone came up a few times. The genes are TRBV28 and TRBJ2-7, with 10 bases aligning to TRBD2. Germline trimming cut 5 bases from V and 6 bases from J; bases unmatched to any gene: 10. CDR3 size: 15 residues. Germline CDR1 MDHEN, CDR2 SYDVKM. Here the CDR3 DNA reads TGTGCCAGCAGTCCCCCCGGGACTAGCGTAGGCGAGCAGTACTTC. Protein sequence: CASSPPGTSVGEQYF.

The chain joins TRBV30 to TRBJ2-7; D unclear. Trimming removed 1 base at V and 4 bases at J, with 8 bases between. Germline lookup yields CDR1 GTSNPN and CDR2 SVGIG (reference sequence). The CDR3 is 12 amino acids. The CDR3 DNA is TGTGCCTGGAGTGGAGAATTGTACGAGCAGTACTTC. As protein: CAWSGELYEQYF.

This sequence joins TRBV19 and TRBJ2-7, with D uncertain. The CDR3 extends over 15 amino acids. The V gene's germline CDR1 is LNHDA and CDR2 SQIVND (reference sequence). The V end lost 4 bases, the J end lost 0 bases, and 13 bases lay between the germline ends. Here the CDR3 reads CASSTQAAGSYEQYF. CDR3 DNA sequence: TGTGCCAGTAGTACGCAGGCGGCTGGCTCCTACGAGCAGTACTTC.

This clone is medium-sized in the sample. The chain joins TRBV7-9 to TRBJ2-1; D call uncertain. CDR1 is SEHNR, CDR2 FQNEAQ, per germline (reference sequence). The V end was cut by 5 bases, the J end by 10 bases, with 18 bases between. This CDR3 has 14 amino acids. CDR3 in amino acids: CASSPALGFGEQFF. DNA for the CDR3: TGTGCCAGCAGCCCAGCTTTAGGGTTTGGCGAGCAGTTCTTC.

The V call is TRBV28, the J call TRBJ1-3; 8 nucleotides line up with TRBD1. The V gene's germline CDR1 is MDHEN and CDR2 SYDVKM. The CDR3 contains 15 residues. Losses at the gene ends were 3 bases for V and 7 bases for J; bases not matched to a gene: 8. The CDR3 region has the DNA TGTGCCAGCAGTTTGAGCAGGGGGCTTTGGAACACCATATATTTT. This gives the protein CASSLSRGLWNTIYF.

In its sample, this clone was seen a few times. This chain uses TRBV28 with TRBJ2-3; 8 bases align to TRBD2. After removal of 6 bases from V and 3 bases from J, the junction contained 8 bases not matched to a gene. This CDR3 has 15 amino acids. The V gene's germline CDR1 is MDHEN and CDR2 SYDVKM. CDR3 sequence: CASSPPSGLTDTQYF. The CDR3 DNA reads as TGTGCCAGCAGCCCTCCTAGCGGGTTGACAGATACGCAGTATTTT. Looking up the rest from reference TRBV28 and TRBJ2-3 gives the full variable domain: DVKVTQSSRYLVKRTGEKVFLECVQDMDHENMFWYRQDPGLGLRLIYFSYDVKMKEKGDIPEGYSVSREKKERFSLILESASTNQTSMYLCASSPPSGLTDTQYFGPGTRLTVL.

In this sample, this clone is medium-sized. V is TRBV20-1 and J is TRBJ2-6; D is possibly TRBD1 or TRBD2 (6 bases each). The CDR3 runs to 14 residues. Trimming took 5 bases from V and 2 from J, leaving 10 bases between them. The germline gives CDR1 DFQATT, CDR2 SNEGSKA (reference sequence). The CDR3 region is CSAGGRAGANVLTF. CDR3 coding DNA: TGCAGTGCTGGGGGGCGGGCTGGGGCCAACGTCCTGACTTTC.

This clone was picked up a small number of times. Possible read error: a much larger clone is one base away. The chain is built from TRBV5-5 and TRBJ2-5, with 10 bases that match TRBD2. The CDR3 has 16 amino acids. The V gene's germline CDR1 is SGHKS and CDR2 YYEKEE (reference sequence). CDR3 nucleotide sequence: TGTTCCAGCAGCTTCAGGCTAGCGGGAGACGTCAAGACCCAGTACTTC. Translating it yields CSSSFRLAGDVKTQYF. The full variable domain, rest sourced from reference TRBV5-5 and TRBJ2-5, is DAGVTQSPTHLIKTRGQQVTLRCSPISGHKSVSWYQQVLGQGPQFIFQYYEKEERGRGNFPDRFSARQFPNYSSELNVNALLLGDSALYLCSSSFRLAGDVKTQYFGPGTRLLVL.

In its sample, this clone is medium-sized. V usage is TRBV2 and J usage is TRBJ2-3, with D perhaps given as TRBD1 or TRBD2 (5 bases each). V was shortened by 3 bases and J by 2 bases, with 15 bases between the two germline ends. This CDR3 has 16 residues. Germline V gives CDR1 SNHLY, CDR2 FYNNEI. The CDR3 DNA reads TGTGCCAGCAGTGAGTGGGGACGGACGGACACAGATACGCAGTATTTT. It specifies CASSEWGRTDTDTQYF. Full variable domain (missing parts from reference TRBV2 and TRBJ2-3): EPEVTQTPSHQVTQMGQEVILRCVPISNHLYFYWYRQILGQKVEFLVSFYNNEISEKSEIFDDQFSVERPDGSNFTLKIRSTKLEDSAMYFCASSEWGRTDTDTQYFGPGTRLTVL.

V gene TRBV6-5 combines with J gene TRBJ2-1; 15 bases map to TRBD2. CDR1 is MNHEY, CDR2 SVGAGI, per germline. The V and J ends lost 6 bases and 4 bases, in that order; junction bases with no gene match: 7. CDR3 length equals 17 residues. CDR3 in DNA: TGTGCCAGCAGGGTCGGGACTAGCGGGGGGATATACAATGAGCAGTTCTTC. It codes for CASRVGTSGGIYNEQFF.

V and J are TRBV4-1 and TRBJ2-7; the match to TRBD2 covers 9 bases. The CDR3 extends over 14 amino acids. Trimming removed 2 bases from V and 2 bases from J; junction bases left unmatched: 1. Germline CDR1 reads MGHRA; CDR2 reads YSYEKL. The CDR3 protein is CASSQLAGPYEQYF. DNA of the CDR3: TGCGCCAGCAGCCAACTAGCGGGACCCTACGAGCAGTACTTC.

This chain links TRBV4-2 with TRBJ2-7, with no clear D. This CDR3 has 16 residues. The ends were cut back, 2 bases at V and 7 bases at J, with 21 bases in the middle. The germline V gene has CDR1 LGHNA and CDR2 YNFKEQ. The DNA for the CDR3 is TGTGCCAGCAGCCAATTTTTTCCCGTGGTCTCGGGTGAGCAGTACTTC. It specifies CASSQFFPVVSGEQYF.

The rearrangement links TRBV5-1 to TRBJ1-4; a weak D match, TRBD1 (5 bases). The V end was cut by 1 base, the J end by 8 bases, with 18 bases between. The germline V gene has CDR1 SGHRS and CDR2 YFSETQ. The CDR3 length is 16 residues. The CDR3: CASSLRDVGEGEKLFF. The CDR3, as DNA: TGCGCCAGCAGCTTGAGGGATGTGGGGGAAGGAGAAAAACTGTTTTTT.

For this clone: The germline gene is not matched at one end of the junction; a read error may be the cause. Other nucleotide sequences in the sample specify the same CDR3. The CDR3 reads CASSLLTSRTAATNEKLFF. For the CDR3, the DNA is TGTGCCAGCAGCCTCCTAACCTCCCGGACAGCCGCAACTAATGAGAAACTTTTTTTT. The chain has TRBV28 and TRBJ1-4, with D possibly TRBD1 on 6 matching bases. The CDR3 covers 19 residues. Germline CDR1 is MDHEN and CDR2 is SYDVKM.

V is TRBV28 and J is TRBJ2-3; possibly TRBD2 for D (5 bases). The CDR3 extends over 17 amino acids. With 5 bases removed from V and 4 bases from J, the gap between germline ends came to 22 bases. CDR1 is MDHEN and CDR2 is SYDVKM in the germline V gene. The CDR3, as DNA: TGTGCCAGCAGTCGGACGCTAGAGGGAGCATTCCCAGATACGCAGTATTTT. It specifies CASSRTLEGAFPDTQYF.

V gene TRBV20-1 combines with J gene TRBJ1-6; no reliable D call. The CDR3 length is 15 residues. Looked up from germline, CDR1 is DFQATT and CDR2 is SNEGSKA (reference sequence). V lost 0 bases, J lost 5 bases, and 11 bases lay in between. As DNA, the CDR3 is TGCAGTGCTAGAGATCCGAGACCCAATAATTCACCCCTCCACTTT. Amino acids: CSARDPRPNNSPLHF.

The chain carries TRBV7-9 and TRBJ2-1; D possibly corresponds to TRBD2 (5 bases). CDR3 length equals 14 residues. CDR1 and CDR2 (germline): SEHNR, FQNEAQ (reference sequence). Trimming removed 1 base from V and 8 bases from J, with 12 bases in between. The CDR3 bases are TGTGCCAGCAGCTTAGAGCTAGCTATCTATGAGCAGTTCTTC. Protein sequence: CASSLELAIYEQFF.

This sequence joins TRBV5-1 and TRBJ1-1, with D perhaps TRBD1 (6 bases). This CDR3 comprises 15 residues. The V gene's germline CDR1 is SGHRS and CDR2 YFSETQ. V was shortened by 3 bases and J by 0 bases, with 12 bases between the two germline ends. The chain's CDR3 is CASSSVQGLNTEAFF. In nucleotides, the CDR3 is TGCGCCAGCAGCTCGGTACAGGGCCTGAACACTGAAGCTTTCTTT.

The rearrangement uses TRBV24-1 and TRBJ2-3, with 12 bases identical to TRBD1. CDR1 is KGHDR, CDR2 SFDVKD, per germline. The length of the CDR3 is 17 residues. With V trimmed by 3 bases and J by 9 bases, 12 bases remained unmatched. CDR3 sequence: CATSDPVGGTGGETQYF. Written as DNA, the CDR3 is TGTGCCACCAGTGATCCCGTTGGGGGGACAGGGGGCGAAACGCAGTATTTT.

This clone was seen a single time. A much larger clone sits a single nucleotide away, making a read error possible. This chain joins TRBV5-4 and TRBJ2-1; no clear D gene. The CDR3 has 17 residues. Trimming pared 3 bases from V and 0 bases from J, leaving 16 bases between. Per the germline V gene, CDR1 is SGHNT and CDR2 is YYREEE (reference sequence). The CDR3 region has the DNA TGTGCCAGCAGCTCAGCACAGTGGGCGAACTCCTACAATGAGCAGTTCTTC. This sequence encodes CASSSAQWANSYNEQFF.